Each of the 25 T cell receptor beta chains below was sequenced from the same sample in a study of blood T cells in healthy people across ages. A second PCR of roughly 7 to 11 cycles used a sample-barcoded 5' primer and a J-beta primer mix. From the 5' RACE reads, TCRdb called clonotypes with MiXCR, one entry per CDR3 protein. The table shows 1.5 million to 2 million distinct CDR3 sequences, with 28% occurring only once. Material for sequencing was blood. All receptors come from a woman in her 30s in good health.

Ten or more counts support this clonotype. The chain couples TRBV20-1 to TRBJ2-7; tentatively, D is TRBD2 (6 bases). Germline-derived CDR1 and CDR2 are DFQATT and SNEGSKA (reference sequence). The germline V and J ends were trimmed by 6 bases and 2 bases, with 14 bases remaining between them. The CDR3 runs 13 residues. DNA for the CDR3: TGCAGTGCGAGCGACGGAGGGGCCTACGAGCAGTACTTC. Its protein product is CSASDGGAYEQYF.

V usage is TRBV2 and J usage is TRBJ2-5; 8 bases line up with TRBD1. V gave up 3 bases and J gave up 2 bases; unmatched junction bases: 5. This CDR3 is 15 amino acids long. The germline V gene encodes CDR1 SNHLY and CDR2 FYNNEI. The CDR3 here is CASSDGTGPQETQYF. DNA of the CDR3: TGTGCCAGCAGTGATGGGACAGGACCACAAGAGACCCAGTACTTC. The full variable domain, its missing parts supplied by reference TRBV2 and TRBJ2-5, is EPEVTQTPSHQVTQMGQEVILRCVPISNHLYFYWYRQILGQKVEFLVSFYNNEISEKSEIFDDQFSVERPDGSNFTLKIRSTKLEDSAMYFCASSDGTGPQETQYFGPGTRLLVL.

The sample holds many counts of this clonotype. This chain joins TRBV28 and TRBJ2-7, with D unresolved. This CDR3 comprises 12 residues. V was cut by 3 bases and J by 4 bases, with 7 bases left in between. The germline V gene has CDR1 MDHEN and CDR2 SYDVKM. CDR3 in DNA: TGTGCCAGCAGTTTTTCCATTTACGAGCAGTACTTC. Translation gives CASSFSIYEQYF.

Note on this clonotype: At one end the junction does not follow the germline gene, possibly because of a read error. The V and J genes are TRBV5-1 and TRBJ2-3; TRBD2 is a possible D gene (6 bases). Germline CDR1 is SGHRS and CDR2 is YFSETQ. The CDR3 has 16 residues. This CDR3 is CANSYPRDSSTDTQYF. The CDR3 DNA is TGCGCCAACAGCTACCCCCGGGACTCTAGCACAGATACGCAGTATTTT.

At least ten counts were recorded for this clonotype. DNA of the CDR3: TGTGCCAGCAGCCCCGGATCCGTAGCGGCCGAGCAGTACTTC. This codes for CASSPGSVAAEQYF. The gene calls are TRBV7-9 and TRBJ2-7, with D possibly matching TRBD2 (6 bases). Germline V lookup: CDR1 SEHNR, CDR2 FQNEAQ (reference sequence). This CDR3 spans 14 amino acids. Trimming took 5 bases from V and 6 from J, leaving 17 bases between them.

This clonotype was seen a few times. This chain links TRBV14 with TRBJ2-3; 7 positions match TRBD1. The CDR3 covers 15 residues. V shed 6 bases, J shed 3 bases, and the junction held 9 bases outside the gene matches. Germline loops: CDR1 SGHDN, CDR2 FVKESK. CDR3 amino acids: CASSLRDRRTDTQYF. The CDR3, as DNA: TGTGCCAGCAGTCTCCGGGACAGAAGGACAGATACGCAGTATTTT.

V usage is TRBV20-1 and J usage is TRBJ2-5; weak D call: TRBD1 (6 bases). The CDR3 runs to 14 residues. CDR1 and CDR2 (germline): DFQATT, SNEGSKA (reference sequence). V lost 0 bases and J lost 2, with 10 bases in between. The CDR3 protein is CSARDQTGQETQYF. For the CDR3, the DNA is TGCAGTGCTAGAGATCAGACAGGACAAGAGACCCAGTACTTC.

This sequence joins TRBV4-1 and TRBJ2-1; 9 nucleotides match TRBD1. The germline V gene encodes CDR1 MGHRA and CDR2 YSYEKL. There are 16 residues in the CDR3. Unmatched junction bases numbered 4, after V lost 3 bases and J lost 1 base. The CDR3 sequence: CASSQRTGVSYNEQFF. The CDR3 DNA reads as TGCGCCAGCAGCCAGAGGACAGGGGTGTCCTACAATGAGCAGTTCTTC.

CDR3: CASSRSGGAQQPQHF. The CDR3 DNA follows: TGTGCCAGCAGCCGATCGGGGGGGGCACAGCAGCCCCAGCATTTT. This chain uses TRBV6-2 or TRBV6-3 with TRBJ1-5, with D perhaps TRBD1 (6 bases). Germline CDR1 reads MNHEY; CDR2 reads SVGEGT. Trimming stripped 6 bases from V and 7 bases from J, with 19 bases between. The CDR3 is made up of 15 amino acids.

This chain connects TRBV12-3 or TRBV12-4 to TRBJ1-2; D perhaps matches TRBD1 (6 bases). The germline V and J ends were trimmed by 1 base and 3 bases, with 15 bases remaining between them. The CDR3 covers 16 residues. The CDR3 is CASSLGSQGHYYGYTF. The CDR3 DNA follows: TGTGCCAGCAGTTTAGGTTCTCAGGGGCATTACTATGGCTACACCTTC.

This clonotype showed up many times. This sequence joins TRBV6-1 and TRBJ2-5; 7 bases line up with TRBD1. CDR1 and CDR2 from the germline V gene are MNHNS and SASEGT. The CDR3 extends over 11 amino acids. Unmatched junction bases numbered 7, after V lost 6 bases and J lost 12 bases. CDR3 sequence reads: CASSENRGEYF. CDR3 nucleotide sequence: TGTGCCAGCAGCGAGAACAGGGGCGAGTACTTC.

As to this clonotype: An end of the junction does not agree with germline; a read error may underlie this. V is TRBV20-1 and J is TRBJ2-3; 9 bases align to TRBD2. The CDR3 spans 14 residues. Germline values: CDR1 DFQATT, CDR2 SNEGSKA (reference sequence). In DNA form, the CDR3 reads TGCGGGGGGCGGGAGGGCCCTAGCACAGATACGCAGTGTTTT. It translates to CGGREGPSTDTQCF.

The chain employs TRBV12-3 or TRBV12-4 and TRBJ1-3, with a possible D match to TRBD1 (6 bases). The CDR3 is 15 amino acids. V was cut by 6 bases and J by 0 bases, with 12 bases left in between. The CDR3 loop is CASRPGGLSGNTIYF. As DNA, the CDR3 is TGTGCCAGCAGGCCCGGGGGGCTCTCTGGAAACACCATATATTTT.

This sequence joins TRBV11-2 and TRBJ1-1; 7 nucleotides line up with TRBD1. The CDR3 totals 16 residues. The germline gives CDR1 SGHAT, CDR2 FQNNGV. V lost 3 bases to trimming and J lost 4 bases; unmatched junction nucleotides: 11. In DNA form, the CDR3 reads TGTGCCAGCAGCTTGACCCAGGGGGGTGTGGGCACTGAAGCTTTCTTT. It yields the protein CASSLTQGGVGTEAFF.

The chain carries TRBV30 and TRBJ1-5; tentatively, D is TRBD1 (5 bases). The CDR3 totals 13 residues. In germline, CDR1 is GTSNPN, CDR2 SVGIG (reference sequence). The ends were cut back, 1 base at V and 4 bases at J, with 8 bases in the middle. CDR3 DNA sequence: TGTGCCTGGAGTGCCAGGGATAATCAGCCCCAGCATTTT. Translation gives CAWSARDNQPQHF.

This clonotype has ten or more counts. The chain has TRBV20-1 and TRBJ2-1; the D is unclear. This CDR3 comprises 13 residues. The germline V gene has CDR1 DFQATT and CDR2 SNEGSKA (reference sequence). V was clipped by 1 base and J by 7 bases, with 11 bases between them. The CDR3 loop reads CSARVIYRNEQFF. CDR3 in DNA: TGCAGTGCTAGAGTAATTTATAGGAATGAGCAGTTCTTC.

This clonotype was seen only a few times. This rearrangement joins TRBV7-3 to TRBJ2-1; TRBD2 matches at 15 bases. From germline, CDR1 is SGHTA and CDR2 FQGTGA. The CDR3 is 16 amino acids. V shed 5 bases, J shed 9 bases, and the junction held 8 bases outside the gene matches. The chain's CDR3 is CASSDRTSGGAGEQFF. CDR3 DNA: TGTGCCAGCAGCGACCGGACTAGCGGGGGGGCTGGTGAGCAGTTCTTC.

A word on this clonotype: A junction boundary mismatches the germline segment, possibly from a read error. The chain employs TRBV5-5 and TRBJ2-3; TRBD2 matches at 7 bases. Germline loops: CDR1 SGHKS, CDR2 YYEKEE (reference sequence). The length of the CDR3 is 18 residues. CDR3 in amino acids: CASSDAPRGAGRVDAQYF. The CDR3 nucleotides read TGTGCCAGCAGCGATGCCCCCAGAGGGGCGGGGAGGGTAGATGCGCAGTATTTT.

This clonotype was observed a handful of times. Written as DNA, the CDR3 is TGTGCCTGGAGTGTAGGGATTCACCAAGAGACCCAGTACTTC. This translates into CAWSVGIHQETQYF. The chain has TRBV30 and TRBJ2-5; D gene ambiguous. The CDR3 consists of 14 residues. The germline gives CDR1 GTSNPN, CDR2 SVGIG (reference sequence). With 0 bases removed from V and 0 bases from J, the gap between germline ends came to 8 bases.

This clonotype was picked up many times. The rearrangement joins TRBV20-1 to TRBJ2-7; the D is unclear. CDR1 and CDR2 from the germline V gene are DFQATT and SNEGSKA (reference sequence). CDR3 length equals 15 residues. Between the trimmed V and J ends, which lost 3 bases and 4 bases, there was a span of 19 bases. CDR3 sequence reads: CSASNAPQGSYEQYF. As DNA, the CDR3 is TGCAGTGCTAGTAATGCTCCCCAAGGTTCGTACGAGCAGTACTTC.

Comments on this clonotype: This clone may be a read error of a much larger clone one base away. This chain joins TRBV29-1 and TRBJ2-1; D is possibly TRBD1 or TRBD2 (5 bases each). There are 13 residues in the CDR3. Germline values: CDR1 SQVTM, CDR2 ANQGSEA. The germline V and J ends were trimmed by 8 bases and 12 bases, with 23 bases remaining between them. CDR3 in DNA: TGCAGCTCACCGGGACGGGGAAGACTTGGGCAGTTCTTC. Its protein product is CSSPGRGRLGQFF.

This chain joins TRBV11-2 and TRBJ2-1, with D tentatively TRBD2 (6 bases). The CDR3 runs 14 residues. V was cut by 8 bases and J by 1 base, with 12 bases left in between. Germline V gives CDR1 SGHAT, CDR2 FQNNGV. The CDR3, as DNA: TGTGCCAGCGGGGGGACGGTTTCCTACAATGAGCAGTTCTTC. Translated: CASGGTVSYNEQFF.

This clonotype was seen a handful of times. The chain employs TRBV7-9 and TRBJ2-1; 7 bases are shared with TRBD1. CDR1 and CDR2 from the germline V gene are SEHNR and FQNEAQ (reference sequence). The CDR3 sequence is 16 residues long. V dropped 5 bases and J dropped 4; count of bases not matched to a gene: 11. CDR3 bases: TGTGCCAGCAGCGGGGGACAGTCGCAGGGGTACAATGAGCAGTTCTTC. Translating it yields CASSGGQSQGYNEQFF.

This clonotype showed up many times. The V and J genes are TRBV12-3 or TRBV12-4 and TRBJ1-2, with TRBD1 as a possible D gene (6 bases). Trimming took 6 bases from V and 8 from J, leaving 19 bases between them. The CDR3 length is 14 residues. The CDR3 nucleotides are TGTGCCAGCAGGGGACACCCCACTGCTGGCGGCTACACCTTC. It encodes CASRGHPTAGGYTF.

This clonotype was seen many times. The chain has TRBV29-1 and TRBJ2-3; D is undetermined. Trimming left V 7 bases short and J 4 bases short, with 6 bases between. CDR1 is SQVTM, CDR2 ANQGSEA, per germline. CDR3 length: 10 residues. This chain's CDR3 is CSAGSDTQYF. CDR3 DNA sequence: TGCAGCGCCGGCTCAGATACGCAGTATTTT.